A single sample is the source of the 30 T cell receptor beta chains below, sequenced in a study of cytomegalovirus exposure and HLA in healthy donors. It was with 60 Vbeta and 13 Jbeta primers that the PCR ran. Profiling relied on immunoSEQ multiplex PCR, and the TCRdb table lists in-frame clones only, not all of them. Of 95,000 to 100,000 clones in the sample, approximately 85% were seen once. The sequenced sample consisted of PBMCs. Source of these receptors: a young man in good health and CMV-seronegative.

The chain couples TRBV5-1 to TRBJ2-2, with 12 bases matching TRBD1. The germline V gene has CDR1 SGHRS and CDR2 YFSETQ. With 3 bases clipped from V and 0 bases from J, the junction kept 6 bases outside the gene matches. CDR3 size: 18 residues. The CDR3 loop is CASSSGTGGDANTGELFF. The CDR3 DNA reads TGCGCCAGCAGCTCCGGGACAGGGGGCGACGCGAACACCGGGGAGCTGTTTTTT.

The V and J genes are TRBV27 and TRBJ2-3; 10 bases align to TRBD1. The CDR3 is 15 amino acids. Germline-derived CDR1 and CDR2 are MNHEY and SMNVEV (reference sequence). V lost 2 bases, J lost 2 bases, and 1 base stayed unmatched. CDR3 sequence: CASSLDRGLTDTQYF. The DNA of the CDR3 is TGTGCCAGCAGTTTAGACAGGGGGCTCACAGATACGCAGTATTTT.

The chain has TRBV7-8 and TRBJ1-1; 7 bases agree with TRBD1. The germline CDR1 and CDR2 sequences are SGHVS and FQNEAQ. Trimming cost V 2 bases and J 2 bases; bases outside gene matches: 8. The CDR3 extends over 16 amino acids. The CDR3 nucleotides are TGTGCCAGCAGCTTAAAACCGGGACAGCTTAACACTGAAGCTTTCTTT. Translating gives CASSLKPGQLNTEAFF.

The CDR3 spells CAWSYTGATEQYF. DNA of the CDR3: TGTGCCTGGAGTTATACAGGGGCAACCGAGCAGTACTTC. This chain links TRBV30 with TRBJ2-7; 7 positions agree with TRBD1. Trimming at V came to 2 bases and at J to 6 bases, leaving 7 bases not matched to a gene. This CDR3 has 13 residues. Germline assignment: CDR1 GTSNPN and CDR2 SVGIG (reference sequence).

The chain is built from TRBV6-5 and TRBJ1-5; D is undetermined. The CDR3 length is 14 residues. The germline CDR1 and CDR2 sequences are MNHEY and SVGAGI. The V end was cut by 6 bases, the J end by 0 bases, with 9 bases between. The CDR3 here is CASSPSFSNQPQHF. CDR3 bases: TGTGCCAGCAGCCCCAGTTTTAGCAATCAGCCCCAGCATTTT.

The rearrangement links TRBV6-5 to TRBJ1-2; D not certain. CDR1 MNHEY and CDR2 SVGAGI come from the germline V gene. The CDR3 is 14 residues long. Deletions cut 0 bases from V and 6 bases from J, with 11 bases between. The CDR3 here is CASSYSIAADGYTF. CDR3 DNA sequence: TGTGCCAGCAGTTACTCGATCGCGGCGGATGGCTACACCTTC.

The V and J genes are TRBV28 and TRBJ2-7, with 9 positions matching TRBD1. The germline V gene encodes CDR1 MDHEN and CDR2 SYDVKM. V shed 2 bases and J 5 bases; nucleotides not matched to a gene: 4. The CDR3 consists of 14 residues. The CDR3 reads CASSLLTGGHEQYF. The CDR3 DNA sequence: TGTGCCAGCAGTTTACTTACAGGGGGCCACGAGCAGTACTTC.

This clone occurred a few times. This sequence joins TRBV7-2 and TRBJ2-3; 9 nucleotides align to TRBD2. Germline V gene lookup returns CDR1 SGHTA and CDR2 FQGNSA. CDR3 length: 15 amino acids. Germline trimming cut 1 base from V and 10 bases from J; bases unmatched to any gene: 9. The chain's CDR3 is CASSLGAGGGRAQYF. The CDR3 bases are TGTGCCAGCAGCTTAGGAGCGGGGGGAGGTAGGGCGCAGTATTTT. Supplemented by reference TRBV7-2 and TRBJ2-3, the full variable domain reads GAGVSQSPSNKVTEKGKDVELRCDPISGHTALYWYRQSLGQGLEFLIYFQGNSAPDKSGLPSDRFSAERTGGSVSTLTIQRTQQEDSAVYLCASSLGAGGGRAQYFGPGTRLTVL.

The CDR3 nucleotides are TGTGCCAGCAGTTACTACAGAGACGAGCAGTACTTC. Translation: CASSYYRDEQYF. V usage is TRBV6-6 and J usage is TRBJ2-7; no reliable D call. CDR1 is MNHNY and CDR2 is SVGAGI in the germline V gene (reference sequence). The CDR3 length is 12 residues. V was cut by 1 base and J by 5 bases, with 6 bases left in between.

The chain links TRBV4-1 to TRBJ1-2, with TRBD1 matching 9 bases. CDR3 size: 14 residues. Germline V gives CDR1 MGHRA, CDR2 YSYEKL. J lost 6 bases, V lost 2 bases, and 4 bases had no gene match. CDR3 residues: CASSQPGTGNGYTF. The CDR3 region has the DNA TGCGCCAGCAGCCAACCCGGGACAGGGAATGGCTACACCTTC.

The chain carries TRBV13 and TRBJ1-2; D possibly corresponds to TRBD1 (6 bases). Germline assignment: CDR1 PRHDT and CDR2 FYEKMQ (reference sequence). Trimming shortened V by 2 bases and J by 1 base, and 20 bases separated the two germline ends. This CDR3 is 18 amino acids long. CDR3 nucleotide sequence: TGTGCCAGCAGCTTACCCACCTCGACAGGAGACCTTAACTATGGCTACACCTTC. It encodes CASSLPTSTGDLNYGYTF.

This rearrangement joins TRBV29-1 to TRBJ2-3, with 10 positions matching TRBD1. V lost 3 bases and J lost 1; bases outside the gene matches: 4. Germline V gene sequence: CDR1 SQVTM, CDR2 ANQGSEA. This CDR3 is 15 amino acids long. The CDR3 reads CSVDAGTGGTDTQYF. In nucleotides, the CDR3 is TGCAGCGTTGACGCCGGGACAGGGGGCACAGATACGCAGTATTTT.

This clone was detected only once. V and J are TRBV29-1 and TRBJ1-2; the D gene is possibly TRBD1 (6 bases). The V end was cut by 4 bases, the J end by 4 bases, with 16 bases between. The germline V gene has CDR1 SQVTM and CDR2 ANQGSEA. The CDR3 consists of 14 residues. In DNA form, the CDR3 reads TGCAGCGTTGTACAGGGTAGTAGTAGCTATGGCTACACCTTC. Its protein is CSVVQGSSSYGYTF.

This chain uses TRBV6-1 with TRBJ1-3; tentatively, D is TRBD1 (5 bases). The CDR3 length is 15 residues. Trimming removed 4 bases at V and 5 bases at J, with 15 bases between. The germline CDR1 and CDR2 sequences are MNHNS and SASEGT. CDR3 sequence reads: CASSGARVIRNTIYF. The CDR3 DNA is TGTGCCAGCAGTGGCGCCAGGGTTATTAGAAACACCATATATTTT.

V is TRBV30 and J is TRBJ2-6, with D maybe TRBD1 (6 bases). V lost 3 bases, J lost 0 bases, and 12 bases lay in between. The germline V gene encodes CDR1 GTSNPN and CDR2 SVGIG (reference sequence). There are 16 residues in the CDR3. CDR3 DNA: TGTGCCTGGAGGGTCAGGGGAAGCTCTGGGGCCAACGTCCTGACTTTC. Amino acid sequence: CAWRVRGSSGANVLTF.

The chain couples TRBV13 to TRBJ2-2; 9 positions match TRBD2. V shed 6 bases, J shed 9 bases, and the junction held 8 bases outside the gene matches. In germline, CDR1 is PRHDT, CDR2 FYEKMQ (reference sequence). This CDR3 is built from 14 residues. The CDR3 loop is CASRLAGGGRELFF. For the CDR3, the DNA is TGTGCCAGCAGACTAGCGGGCGGGGGCCGGGAGCTGTTTTTT.

The genes are TRBV4-1 and TRBJ1-1; 10 bases are shared with TRBD1. V shed 5 bases and J 5 bases; nucleotides not matched to a gene: 5. The CDR3 has 14 amino acids. Germline V lookup: CDR1 MGHRA, CDR2 YSYEKL. CDR3: CASSETGGRTEAFF. The CDR3 bases are TGCGCCAGCAGCGAGACAGGGGGCCGAACTGAAGCTTTCTTT.

V and J are TRBV6-5 and TRBJ2-5, with 8 nucleotides matching TRBD1. The CDR3 has 13 residues. Germline assignment: CDR1 MNHEY and CDR2 SVGAGI. V shed 7 bases and J 1 base; nucleotides not matched to a gene: 2. The CDR3 loop is CASTQGAQETQYF. DNA of the CDR3: TGTGCCAGCACCCAGGGGGCCCAAGAGACCCAGTACTTC.

V usage is TRBV30 and J usage is TRBJ2-7; maybe TRBD1 (7 bases). CDR3 length: 12 amino acids. CDR1 GTSNPN and CDR2 SVGIG come from the germline V gene (reference sequence). The ends were cut back, 1 base at V and 6 bases at J, with 10 bases in the middle. DNA of the CDR3: TGTGCCTGGAGTGGACAGGGAGGCGAGCAGTACTTC. It specifies CAWSGQGGEQYF.

The chain recombines TRBV5-1 with TRBJ1-1, with D possibly matching TRBD1 (5 bases). Germline V CDR1 and CDR2: SGHRS, YFSETQ. Trimming stripped 4 bases from V and 4 bases from J, with 14 bases between. This CDR3 is built from 14 residues. CDR3 DNA sequence: TGCGCCAGCAGCGCCTCGGGGGGGGGCACTGAAGCTTTCTTT. This translates into CASSASGGGTEAFF.

The chain couples TRBV6-4 to TRBJ2-3, with a weak D call TRBD1 (6 bases). Germline CDR1 is MRHNA and CDR2 is SNTAGT. The CDR3 extends over 15 amino acids. Between the trimmed V and J ends, which lost 2 bases and 3 bases, there was a span of 12 bases. The CDR3 region is CASSDGQGPTDTQYF. The CDR3 DNA sequence: TGTGCCAGCAGTGACGGGCAGGGGCCGACAGATACGCAGTATTTT.

The V gene is TRBV4-3, the J gene TRBJ2-1; 8 bases agree with TRBD1. There are 16 residues in the CDR3. The V and J ends lost 1 base and 5 bases, in that order; junction bases with no gene match: 7. Germline-derived CDR1 and CDR2 are LGHNA and YSLEER. This chain's CDR3 is CASSQGYRGSHNEQFF. The CDR3 bases are TGCGCCAGCAGCCAAGGGTACAGGGGGTCTCACAATGAGCAGTTCTTC.

The V gene is TRBV4-3, the J gene TRBJ2-7, with D unresolved. This CDR3 comprises 15 residues. V gave up 0 bases and J gave up 4 bases, with 13 bases separating them. The V gene's germline CDR1 is LGHNA and CDR2 YSLEER. The CDR3 loop is CASSQDPAPVYEQYF. The CDR3 nucleotides are TGCGCCAGCAGCCAAGATCCAGCGCCGGTTTACGAGCAGTACTTC.

The chain couples TRBV25-1 to TRBJ2-7; perhaps TRBD2 as D (5 bases). The germline V gene has CDR1 MGHDK and CDR2 SYGVNS. The length of the CDR3 is 13 residues. Between the trimmed V and J ends, which lost 2 bases and 4 bases, there was a span of 9 bases. The CDR3 loop is CASSEGGRYEQYF. In DNA form, the CDR3 reads TGTGCCAGCAGTGAAGGAGGCAGATACGAGCAGTACTTC.

The chain couples TRBV15 to TRBJ1-5; tentative D call: TRBD1 (5 bases). The CDR3 totals 13 residues. V lost 0 bases, J lost 7 bases, and 7 bases lay in between. Germline lookup yields CDR1 LNHNV and CDR2 YYDKDF (reference sequence). DNA of the CDR3: TGTGCCACCAGCAGAGATGGGGGGCAGCCCCAGCATTTT. This codes for CATSRDGGQPQHF. The full variable domain, rest sourced from reference TRBV15 and TRBJ1-5, is DAMVIQNPRYQVTQFGKPVTLSCSQTLNHNVMYWYQQKSSQAPKLLFHYYDKDFNNEADTPDNFQSRRPNTSFCFLDIRSPGLGDTAMYLCATSRDGGQPQHFGDGTRLSIL.

This chain connects TRBV19 to TRBJ1-6, with TRBD1 as a possible D gene (6 bases). V lost 3 bases to trimming and J lost 4 bases, with 10 bases between them. The CDR3 runs to 15 residues. Germline assignment: CDR1 LNHDA and CDR2 SQIVND (reference sequence). CDR3 sequence: CASSIRDKYNSPLHF. CDR3 in DNA: TGTGCCAGTAGTATCCGGGACAAGTATAATTCACCCCTCCACTTT.

V gene TRBV2 combines with J gene TRBJ1-5, with 8 bases lining up with TRBD1. Germline trimming cut 5 bases from V and 6 bases from J; bases unmatched to any gene: 6. The CDR3 length is 14 residues. CDR1 and CDR2 (germline): SNHLY, FYNNEI. As DNA, the CDR3 is TGTGCCAGCAGTCCGGACAGGGCGGGTCAGCCCCAGCATTTT. This codes for CASSPDRAGQPQHF.

This clone was recorded once. This sequence joins TRBV4-3 and TRBJ2-1; D is ambiguous. Germline V lookup: CDR1 LGHNA, CDR2 YSLEER. The CDR3 is made up of 14 amino acids. V was cut by 3 bases and J by 8 bases, with 14 bases left in between. This CDR3 is CASSQYLRLDEQFF. CDR3 nucleotide sequence: TGCGCCAGCAGCCAGTACCTTAGATTGGATGAGCAGTTCTTC.

This chain links TRBV28 with TRBJ1-2; D unclear. CDR3 length: 14 residues. Germline CDR1 reads MDHEN; CDR2 reads SYDVKM. The V end lost 3 bases, the J end lost 2 bases, and 10 bases lay between the germline ends. CDR3 residues: CASSFWPENYGYTF. The CDR3 DNA is TGTGCCAGCAGTTTTTGGCCGGAGAACTATGGCTACACCTTC.

The chain has TRBV30 and TRBJ1-2; 7 nucleotides align to TRBD1. The CDR3 is 14 residues long. V trimming: 2 bases; J trimming: 7 bases; junction bases outside the gene matches: 10. From germline, CDR1 is GTSNPN and CDR2 SVGIG (reference sequence). The CDR3: CAWSPPRGLIGYTF. CDR3 DNA sequence: TGTGCCTGGAGTCCCCCAAGGGGGCTTATTGGCTACACCTTC.